The rows below give T cell receptor beta chains drawn from one sample of a study of cytomegalovirus exposure and HLA in healthy donors. Clones were read by immunoSEQ multiplex PCR, and TCRdb kept only the in-frame ones, dropping some. The sample lists some 130,000 clones, about 80% seen once, with around 1.2% in the top ten. Specimen: PBMCs. The receptors were gathered from a girl aged 2 to 9 in good health and CMV-seronegative. The CDR3 runs from the conserved cysteine through the conserved F or W. D genes are given only for firm matches. Expanded clones are given a class, and other clones once, few, many or no size at all.

V gene	clone size	D gene	J gene	CDR3 DNA	CDR3 protein
TRBV27	-	TRBD1	TRBJ2-7	TGTGCCAGCAGTTCCTACCGGGACAGGGTGTACGAGCAGTACTTC	CASSSYRDRVYEQYF
TRBV11-1	-	TRBD1	TRBJ2-7	TGTGCCAGCAGCTTTTTTCGGGACAGGTCCTACGAGCAGTACTTC	CASSFFRDRSYEQYF
TRBV5-6	once	-	TRBJ2-1	TGTGCCAGCAGCTTGGAGCCTCAGGGCCTTACAGGGCAGTTCTTC	CASSLEPQGLTGQFF
TRBV27	-	TRBD1	TRBJ2-5	TGTGCCAGCAGATACACAGGGGCAGAGACCCAGTACTTC	CASRYTGAETQYF
TRBV5-1	-	-	TRBJ1-4	TGCGCCAGCAGCTCTGGACAGTTGTATGAAAAACTGTTTTTT	CASSSGQLYEKLFF
TRBV7-3	-	-	TRBJ1-1	TGTGCCAGCAGCTTATTCCCGGGGTTAAACACTGAAGCTTTCTTT	CASSLFPGLNTEAFF
TRBV6-5	few	-	TRBJ1-5	TGTGCCAGCAGAAACGCAGGGTCTAGCAATCAGCCCCAGCATTTT	CASRNAGSSNQPQHF
TRBV27	-	-	TRBJ2-3	TGTGCCAGCAGTTTATCGGGGCGAGATACGCAGTATTTT	CASSLSGRDTQYF
TRBV27	-	-	TRBJ2-7	TGTGCCAGCAGTTTATCGAGTTTGGGAGTGGGGCCAGTGGAGGGTAGCGGAGGCTCCTACGAGCAGTACTTC	CASSLSSLGVGPVEGSGGSYEQYF
TRBV27	once	TRBD2	TRBJ2-1	TGTGCGGTGGGACTAGCGGTACAGTTCTTC	CAVGLAVQFF
TRBV15	-	-	TRBJ1-5	TGTGCCACCAGCACCACGAATCACTCGGGTCAGCCCCAGCATTTT	CATSTTNHSGQPQHF
TRBV15	-	-	TRBJ2-1	TGTGCCACCGGCGGCGGGACCTACAATGAGCAGTTCTTC	CATGGGTYNEQFF
TRBV14	-	-	TRBJ1-2	TGTGCCAGCAGCCTCAGGGCCTCCCTTAACTATGGCTACACCTTC	CASSLRASLNYGYTF
TRBV9	-	TRBD2	TRBJ2-3	TGTGCCAGCAGCGTAGCTATTAGCGGGGGGCCCACAGATACGCAGTATTTT	CASSVAISGGPTDTQYF
TRBV19	-	TRBD1	TRBJ2-7	TGTGCCAGTAGTAGCCGGGACAGGGGCGAGCAGTACTTC	CASSSRDRGEQYF
TRBV2	-	-	TRBJ2-1	TGTGCCAGCAGTGGCGCGGTGACTACTACGAGTGGTGAGCAGTTCTTC	CASSGAVTTTSGEQFF
TRBV4-2	-	TRBD1	TRBJ1-2	TGTGCCAGCAGCCCCAGACAGGGTAACGGCTACACCTTC	CASSPRQGNGYTF
TRBV9	-	-	TRBJ2-2	TGTGCCAGCAGCGTCTCCCCGAGCACCGGGGAGCTGTTTTTT	CASSVSPSTGELFF
TRBV27	-	-	TRBJ1-5	TGTGCCAGCAGCCTTAACAGGGCCCATAGCAATCAGCCCCAGCATTTT	CASSLNRAHSNQPQHF
TRBV15	-	TRBD1	TRBJ1-1	TGTGCCACCAGCAGAGGGACAGGGAGAACTGAAGCTTTCTTT	CATSRGTGRTEAFF
TRBV7-6	-	TRBD1	TRBJ1-1	TGTGCCAGCAGCTCCCCCTGGGACAGTGGGCCAAACACTGAAGCTTTCTTT	CASSSPWDSGPNTEAFF
TRBV5-1	-	-	TRBJ2-3	TGCGCCAGCAGTAGAAGCACAGATACGCAGTATTTT	CASSRSTDTQYF
TRBV7-8	-	-	TRBJ1-2	TGTGCCAGCAGCTTAGGCTTTAGTGCTGTCGGTAACTATGGCTACACCTTC	CASSLGFSAVGNYGYTF
TRBV6-4	-	-	TRBJ1-2	TGTGCCAGCTTATATGGCTACACCTTC	CASLYGYTF
TRBV5-1	-	TRBD1	TRBJ1-2	TGCGCCAGCAGCAGCGGACAGGGGGTTTTAGGCTACACCTTC	CASSSGQGVLGYTF
TRBV7-9	-	TRBD1	TRBJ1-2	TGTGCCAGCAGCCTTGGAACCGGGACAGGGGGGCTTGGCTACACCTTC	CASSLGTGTGGLGYTF
TRBV7-8	few	TRBD2	TRBJ2-1	TGTGCCAGCAGCTTACTCCTAGCGGGAAGAGAGCAGTTCTTC	CASSLLLAGREQFF
TRBV10-3	-	TRBD2	TRBJ2-7	TGTGCCATCATGGGAGGGGCATCCTACGAGCAGTACTTC	CAIMGGASYEQYF
TRBV5-8	-	TRBD2	TRBJ2-1	TGTGCCAGCAGCTTGTTATTAGCGGGATACAGCTCCTACAATGAGCAGTTCTTC	CASSLLLAGYSSYNEQFF
TRBV6-1	-	TRBD1	TRBJ2-7	TGTGCCAGCAGTGATGCCGGGACAGGCAACGAGCAGTACTTC	CASSDAGTGNEQYF
TRBV6-1	-	TRBD2	TRBJ2-3	TGTGCCAGCAGTGAATACCCGGGACTAGCGGGAGATACGCAGTATTTT	CASSEYPGLAGDTQYF
TRBV9	-	-	TRBJ2-1	TGTGCCAGCAGCGTAGTTGGGACTGACAATGAGCAGTTCTTC	CASSVVGTDNEQFF
TRBV6-1	-	TRBD1	TRBJ1-6	TGTGCCAGTACCTTGGAGGGACAGGCCTTTGGGGCCCTCCACTTT	CASTLEGQAFGALHF
TRBV25-1	-	-	TRBJ1-3	TGTGCCAGCAGTGAACGGATCGACGGACAGTCTGGAAACACCATATATTTT	CASSERIDGQSGNTIYF
TRBV2	-	TRBD2	TRBJ2-2	TGTGCCAGCAGGGAGACTAGCGGGAGCTGGGGGGAGCTGTTTTTT	CASRETSGSWGELFF
TRBV7-2	-	-	TRBJ1-5	TGTGCCAGCAGCTTACGTTTGACTGGGGGGTCCAATCAGCCCCAGCATTTT	CASSLRLTGGSNQPQHF
TRBV19	once	TRBD1	TRBJ2-5	TGTGCCAGTAGTAAACAGGGGTTCACGAAGACCCAGTACTTC	CASSKQGFTKTQYF
TRBV27	-	TRBD2	TRBJ2-1	TGTGCCACCAGAGGGACTAGCGGGAGGGCCATCGATGAGCAGTTCTTC	CATRGTSGRAIDEQFF
TRBV7-9	-	TRBD1	TRBJ2-3	TGTGCCAGCAGCTCTAGGGGACAGGGGGCGCAGGCAGATACGCAGTATTTT	CASSSRGQGAQADTQYF
TRBV30	few	TRBD1	TRBJ1-5	TGTGCCTGCGGGACAGGGAATCAGCCCCAGCATTTT	CACGTGNQPQHF
TRBV27	few	-	TRBJ1-2	TGTGCCAGCAGTTTAGGAGCTAACTATGGCTACACCTTC	CASSLGANYGYTF
TRBV30	once	TRBD2	TRBJ2-4	TGTGCCTGGAGTACTGGACTAGCGGGGGTCGGAATAGACATTCAGTACTTC	CAWSTGLAGVGIDIQYF
TRBV6-4	-	-	TRBJ2-1	TGTGCCAGCAGCCCTAGCCCCAACTACAATGAGCAGTTCTTC	CASSPSPNYNEQFF
TRBV6-1	-	-	TRBJ1-3	TGTGCCAGCAGTGCCGGACAGTACTCTGGAAACACCATATATTTT	CASSAGQYSGNTIYF
TRBV21-1	-	-	TRBJ1-5	TGTGCCAGCAGCAAGCGGGGAAGAAATCAGCCCCAGCATTTT	CASSKRGRNQPQHF
TRBV15	-	TRBD1	TRBJ2-7	TGTGCCACCAGCAGAGCTCGGACAGGGTCCTACGAGCAGTACTTC	CATSRARTGSYEQYF
TRBV19	-	TRBD1	TRBJ1-1	TGTGCCAGTAGGAACAGGGCAGGGGGCCCACTTGGGGCTGAAGCTTTCTTT	CASRNRAGGPLGAEAFF
TRBV4-3	-	-	TRBJ2-3	TGCGCCAGCAGCCAAGATGTGGGAGGTGTAACAGATACGCAGTATTTT	CASSQDVGGVTDTQYF
TRBV6-6	-	TRBD1	TRBJ2-1	TGTGCCAGCAGTCTACGGACAGGCTTGGAGGAGGAGCAGTTCTTC	CASSLRTGLEEEQFF
TRBV15	-	TRBD1	TRBJ2-7	TGTGCCACCAGCAGACCCGGGACAGTCTGGGAGCAGTACTTC	CATSRPGTVWEQYF